The 32 T cell receptor beta chains reported below all come from one sample, sequenced in a study of blood T cell repertoires in COVID-19. TCRdb's copy holds only in-frame clones and misses some; the assay was immunoSEQ multiplex PCR. The sample includes 150,000 to 200,000 clones, around nine tenths of them seen just once. What was sequenced was peripheral blood. The receptors were gathered from a man in his sixties with active or convalescent COVID-19.

The J gene is TRBJ2-5, the V gene TRBV7-9; 15 bases agree with TRBD2. Germline-derived CDR1 and CDR2 are SEHNR and FQNEAQ (reference sequence). The V and J ends lost 5 bases and 5 bases, in that order; junction bases with no gene match: 12. The CDR3 spans 18 residues. Here the CDR3 DNA reads TGTGCCAGCAGCCGTGGACTAGCGGGAGGGGGCCTCCTGGAGACCCAGTACTTC. This translates into CASSRGLAGGGLLETQYF.

The gene calls are TRBV5-1 and TRBJ1-1, with a possible D match to TRBD1 (6 bases). The CDR3 sequence is 15 residues long. Trimming removed 0 bases from V and 0 bases from J, with 9 bases in between. Germline V gene lookup returns CDR1 SGHRS and CDR2 YFSETQ. The CDR3 nucleotides are TGCGCCAGCAGCTTGGAAGGACAGCTGAACACTGAAGCTTTCTTT. Protein: CASSLEGQLNTEAFF. The whole variable domain, filled in from reference TRBV5-1 and TRBJ1-1, reads KAGVTQTPRYLIKTRGQQVTLSCSPISGHRSVSWYQQTPGQGLQFLFEYFSETQRNKGNFPGRFSGRQFSNSRSEMNVSTLELGDSALYLCASSLEGQLNTEAFFGQGTRLTVV.

This chain joins TRBV5-4 and TRBJ1-1; D unclear. Germline CDR1 reads SGHNT; CDR2 reads YYREEE (reference sequence). The CDR3 runs 17 residues. The V end lost 4 bases, the J end lost 1 base, and 20 bases lay between the germline ends. The CDR3 coding sequence is TGTGCCAGCAGCACCGGGGTTCCGCACGGGTCGAACACTGAAGCTTTCTTT. It encodes CASSTGVPHGSNTEAFF.

In this sample, this clone turned up a few times. This sequence joins TRBV30 and TRBJ1-6; no clear D. From germline, CDR1 is GTSNPN and CDR2 SVGIG (reference sequence). This CDR3 contains 13 residues. Trimming cost V 3 bases and J 6 bases, with 9 bases left between them. The CDR3 region has the DNA TGTGCCTGGAGCTCTAGAGTTAATTCACCCCTCCACTTT. Translation: CAWSSRVNSPLHF.

V and J are TRBV28 and TRBJ1-5, with 8 bases fitting TRBD1. Germline assignment: CDR1 MDHEN and CDR2 SYDVKM. The CDR3 extends over 16 amino acids. After removal of 6 bases from V and 0 bases from J, the junction contained 7 bases not matched to a gene. CDR3 amino acids: CASRRDRGYSNQPQHF. DNA for the CDR3: TGTGCCAGCAGACGCGACAGGGGTTATAGCAATCAGCCCCAGCATTTT.

This chain joins TRBV27 and TRBJ2-7, with 11 nucleotides matching TRBD1. Germline-derived CDR1 and CDR2 are MNHEY and SMNVEV (reference sequence). This CDR3 has 14 amino acids. V dropped 6 bases and J dropped 5; count of bases not matched to a gene: 6. The CDR3 nucleotides are TGTGCCAGCAGCCGGACAGGGGGCGGTGACGAGCAGTACTTC. Amino acid sequence: CASSRTGGGDEQYF.

V usage is TRBV3-1 (or the pseudogene TRBV3-2) and J usage is TRBJ2-2, with 9 bases identical to TRBD2. The CDR3 sequence is 17 residues long. CDR1 is LGHDT and CDR2 is YNNKEL in the germline V gene (reference sequence). The junction had 11 bases not matched to a gene; V was cut back by 4 bases and J by 5 bases. The CDR3: CASSPKASGVNTGELFF. CDR3 DNA sequence: TGTGCCAGCAGCCCGAAAGCTAGCGGGGTGAATACCGGGGAGCTGTTTTTT.

The chain joins TRBV9 to TRBJ1-2; the match to TRBD1 covers 12 bases. V lost 0 bases and J lost 3; bases outside the gene matches: 9. Germline values: CDR1 SGDLS, CDR2 YYNGEE. The CDR3 runs to 18 residues. CDR3 DNA sequence: TGTGCCAGCAGCGTAGGAGTCGGGGACAGGGGGCTCGACTATGGCTACACCTTC. It encodes CASSVGVGDRGLDYGYTF.

The chain links TRBV27 to TRBJ2-7, with 7 bases identical to TRBD1. CDR1 is MNHEY, CDR2 SMNVEV, per germline (reference sequence). This CDR3 has 15 residues. V gave up 5 bases and J gave up 2 bases; unmatched junction bases: 9. CDR3 nucleotides: TGTGCCAGCAGTCAACAGGGGAGTATACCCTACGAGCAGTACTTC. Translating it yields CASSQQGSIPYEQYF.

The rearrangement uses TRBV11-3 and TRBJ2-2; D is possibly TRBD1 (7 bases). This CDR3 has 15 residues. V was pared by 3 bases and J by 8 bases, with 16 bases between. Germline CDR1 and CDR2: SGHNT and YENEEA. Written as DNA, the CDR3 is TGTGCCAGCAGCTTCGACACAGGGGCGGGAGGGGAGCTGTTTTTT. Protein: CASSFDTGAGGELFF.

The chain is built from TRBV28 and TRBJ1-1; D is uncertain. V lost 8 bases to trimming and J lost 5 bases, with 12 bases between them. From germline, CDR1 is MDHEN and CDR2 SYDVKM. The CDR3 extends over 12 amino acids. The CDR3 is CASQLSGTEAFF. The CDR3 DNA reads TGTGCCAGCCAGCTTTCAGGTACTGAAGCTTTCTTT. The complete variable domain, with remaining parts taken from reference TRBV28 and TRBJ1-1, reads DVKVTQSSRYLVKRTGEKVFLECVQDMDHENMFWYRQDPGLGLRLIYFSYDVKMKEKGDIPEGYSVSREKKERFSLILESASTNQTSMYLCASQLSGTEAFFGQGTRLTVV.

This clone occurred a few times. J is TRBJ2-7 and V is TRBV27; 10 bases match TRBD2. Germline values: CDR1 MNHEY, CDR2 SMNVEV (reference sequence). V lost 5 bases, J lost 2 bases, and 6 bases stayed unmatched. This CDR3 spans 15 amino acids. The DNA of the CDR3 is TGTGCCAGCAGTCCACAAACTAGCGGGGCCTACGAGCAGTACTTC. Amino acids: CASSPQTSGAYEQYF.

This clone is a singleton in its sample. J is TRBJ1-2 and V is TRBV20-1; D remains ambiguous. CDR3 length equals 12 residues. Germline CDR1 reads DFQATT; CDR2 reads SNEGSKA (reference sequence). The V end lost 3 bases, the J end lost 3 bases, and 8 bases lay between the germline ends. The CDR3 loop is CSASFTDYGYTF. In DNA form, the CDR3 reads TGCAGTGCTAGTTTCACGGACTATGGCTACACCTTC.

Here the CDR3 DNA reads TGTGCCAGCAGTGACCAACAGGGACAGCCCCAGCATTTT. Translation gives CASSDQQGQPQHF. The rearrangement uses TRBV6-4 and TRBJ1-5; a weak D match, TRBD1 (6 bases). V shed 2 bases and J shed 7 bases, with 9 bases lying between them. The CDR3 has 13 amino acids. From germline, CDR1 is MRHNA and CDR2 SNTAGT.

The chain employs TRBV7-8 and TRBJ1-5; no firm D call. Between the trimmed V and J ends, which lost 4 bases and 9 bases, there was a span of 13 bases. This CDR3 is built from 13 residues. CDR1 SGHVS and CDR2 FQNEAQ come from the germline V gene. The CDR3 loop reads CASSSRELGPQHF. In DNA form, the CDR3 reads TGTGCCAGCAGCTCGAGGGAATTGGGGCCCCAGCATTTT.

This rearrangement joins TRBV7-2 to TRBJ2-3; D is possibly TRBD2 (5 bases). CDR1 and CDR2 from the germline V gene are SGHTA and FQGNSA. This CDR3 has 14 amino acids. The V and J ends lost 3 bases and 4 bases respectively, with 11 bases between them. CDR3 sequence reads: CASSFGLLSDTQYF. As DNA, the CDR3 is TGTGCCAGCAGCTTCGGACTCCTCTCAGATACGCAGTATTTT.

This chain links TRBV12-3 or TRBV12-4 with TRBJ1-1; D gene ambiguous. The ends were cut back, 8 bases at V and 11 bases at J, with 18 bases in the middle. This CDR3 is 12 amino acids long. CDR3 sequence: CASSQNNPPAFF. CDR3 DNA: TGTGCCAGCTCTCAGAACAACCCCCCGGCTTTCTTT.

The chain carries TRBV5-5 and TRBJ1-3, with 7 bases matching TRBD1. This CDR3 has 15 residues. The germline gives CDR1 SGHKS, CDR2 YYEKEE (reference sequence). After removal of 0 bases from V and 2 bases from J, the junction contained 2 bases not matched to a gene. Here the CDR3 reads CASSLEGQTGNTIYF. The CDR3 bases are TGTGCCAGCAGCTTGGAGGGACAGACTGGAAACACCATATATTTT.

This clone was detected only once. The chain combines TRBV5-1 with TRBJ2-2; D is ambiguous. Trimming cost V 7 bases and J 0 bases, with 19 bases left between them. From germline, CDR1 is SGHRS and CDR2 YFSETQ. There are 17 residues in the CDR3. The CDR3 bases are TGCGCCAGCCAATTAGCTTTAAGGTCCGCGAACACCGGGGAGCTGTTTTTT. Protein sequence: CASQLALRSANTGELFF.

The gene calls are TRBV10-2 and TRBJ1-4; weak D call: TRBD1 (5 bases). CDR1 WSHSY and CDR2 SAAADI come from the germline V gene. The V end was cut by 4 bases, the J end by 7 bases, with 16 bases between. This CDR3 contains 15 residues. The CDR3 sequence: CASSGPGTASEKLFF. The CDR3 nucleotides read TGCGCCAGCAGTGGGCCCGGGACTGCTTCTGAAAAACTGTTTTTT.

This chain uses TRBV5-1 with TRBJ1-1, with 7 bases aligning to TRBD1. Per the germline V gene, CDR1 is SGHRS and CDR2 is YFSETQ. The CDR3 length is 14 residues. Unmatched junction bases numbered 6, after V lost 0 bases and J lost 7 bases. This CDR3 reads CASSLDRGRGEAFF. CDR3 DNA sequence: TGCGCCAGCAGCTTGGACAGGGGTAGAGGTGAAGCTTTCTTT.

The rearrangement uses TRBV14 and TRBJ2-1; possibly TRBD1 for D (5 bases). The CDR3 loop spans 14 amino acids. The V and J ends lost 1 base and 4 bases respectively, with 8 bases between them. Germline lookup yields CDR1 SGHDN and CDR2 FVKESK. CDR3 region: CASSQGTLYNEQFF. The CDR3 coding sequence is TGTGCCAGCAGCCAAGGGACACTATACAATGAGCAGTTCTTC.

This sequence joins TRBV10-2 and TRBJ2-4; no definite D call. The V gene's germline CDR1 is WSHSY and CDR2 SAAADI. This CDR3 spans 13 amino acids. Deletions cut 8 bases from V and 0 bases from J, with 8 bases between. CDR3 sequence: CASGVLAKNIQYF. In DNA, the CDR3 is TGCGCCAGCGGAGTACTAGCCAAAAACATTCAGTACTTC.

V is TRBV18 and J is TRBJ2-7; D is ambiguous. The CDR3 is 13 amino acids. The V end was cut by 4 bases, the J end by 1 base, with 8 bases between. The germline V gene has CDR1 KGHSH and CDR2 LQKENI. Here the CDR3 DNA reads TGTGCCAGCTCACTAGACATTTCCTACGAGCAGTACTTC. It codes for CASSLDISYEQYF.

This chain connects TRBV6-5 to TRBJ2-1, with D tentatively TRBD1 (5 bases). The germline CDR1 and CDR2 sequences are MNHEY and SVGAGI. The germline V and J ends were trimmed by 7 bases and 11 bases, with 15 bases remaining between them. The CDR3 loop spans 12 amino acids. The CDR3 loop is CASTNGDRKQFF. DNA for the CDR3: TGTGCCAGCACAAACGGAGACAGAAAGCAGTTCTTC.

In its sample, this clone was seen a few times. This sequence joins TRBV4-2 and TRBJ1-2; 7 nucleotides line up with TRBD1. In germline, CDR1 is LGHNA, CDR2 YNFKEQ. The V gene end was trimmed by 1 base and the J gene end by 6 bases; junction bases not matched to a gene: 5. The CDR3 runs to 14 residues. The CDR3 DNA sequence: TGTGCCAGCAGCCAAGGAGACAGGGTCGATGGCTACACCTTC. It encodes CASSQGDRVDGYTF.

The rearrangement uses TRBV13 and TRBJ1-1; TRBD1 matches 8 bases. The CDR3 extends over 15 amino acids. Germline CDR1 and CDR2: PRHDT and FYEKMQ (reference sequence). Trimming took 5 bases from V and 4 from J; bases not matched to a gene: 9. CDR3 coding DNA: TGTGCCAGCAGCCGCGGACAGGGTATGGGCACTGAAGCTTTCTTT. Translating it yields CASSRGQGMGTEAFF.

The V gene is TRBV7-2, the J gene TRBJ1-2; 7 nucleotides align to TRBD1. V lost 4 bases, J lost 4 bases, and 12 bases stayed unmatched. This CDR3 has 16 residues. The germline gives CDR1 SGHTA, CDR2 FQGNSA. The CDR3 sequence is CASSSYTGATGYGYTF. CDR3 DNA: TGTGCCAGCAGCTCCTATACAGGGGCTACAGGCTATGGCTACACCTTC.

The chain recombines TRBV18 with TRBJ2-4; D may correspond to TRBD1 or TRBD2 (12 bases each). The CDR3 contains 22 residues. The V end was cut by 2 bases, the J end by 1 base, with 30 bases between. From germline, CDR1 is KGHSH and CDR2 LQKENI. CDR3 coding DNA: TGTGCCAGCTCACCATTGGGACAGGGGGCGACTAGCGGGAGTCGGGCCAAAAACATTCAGTACTTC. Translating gives CASSPLGQGATSGSRAKNIQYF.

This clone was found a few times. V is TRBV20-1 and J is TRBJ1-2; no clear D gene. CDR3 length: 9 amino acids. Germline CDR1 is DFQATT and CDR2 is SNEGSKA (reference sequence). V was cut by 4 bases and J by 12 bases, with 9 bases left in between. The DNA of the CDR3 is TGCAGTGCTAACATACAAGACACCTTC. Protein product: CSANIQDTF.

The rearrangement links TRBV5-1 to TRBJ2-3, with 8 nucleotides matching TRBD1. The CDR3 is 17 residues long. Germline V gene sequence: CDR1 SGHRS, CDR2 YFSETQ. The J segment lost 0 bases and the V segment lost 1 base, leaving 7 bases of the junction unmatched. The CDR3 bases are TGCGCCAGCAGCTTGACCGCAGGGGGCTTAAGCACAGATACGCAGTATTTT. It codes for CASSLTAGGLSTDTQYF.

V gene TRBV25-1 combines with J gene TRBJ1-2; the D is unclear. CDR3 length equals 13 residues. Germline lookup yields CDR1 MGHDK and CDR2 SYGVNS. V shed 2 bases and J shed 2 bases, with 6 bases lying between them. CDR3 sequence: CASSEPENYGYTF. In nucleotides, the CDR3 is TGTGCCAGCAGTGAACCGGAGAACTATGGCTACACCTTC.